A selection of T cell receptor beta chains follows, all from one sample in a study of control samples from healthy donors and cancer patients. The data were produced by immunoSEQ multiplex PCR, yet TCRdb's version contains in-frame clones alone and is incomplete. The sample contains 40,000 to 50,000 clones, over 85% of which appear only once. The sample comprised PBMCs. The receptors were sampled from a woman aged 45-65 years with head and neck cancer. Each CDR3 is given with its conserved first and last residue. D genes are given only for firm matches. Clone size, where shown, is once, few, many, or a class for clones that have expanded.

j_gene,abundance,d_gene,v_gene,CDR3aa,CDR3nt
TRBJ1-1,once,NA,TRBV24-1,CATSDYRNTEAFF,TGTGCCACCAGTGATTACAGAAACACTGAAGCTTTCTTT
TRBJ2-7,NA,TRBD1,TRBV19,CASSIAGTGGLYEQYF,TGTGCCAGTAGTATAGCCGGGACAGGGGGCCTGTACGAGCAGTACTTC
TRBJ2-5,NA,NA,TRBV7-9,CASSLAGSQYYQETQYF,TGTGCCAGCAGCTTAGCGGGCAGCCAATACTATCAAGAGACCCAGTACTTC
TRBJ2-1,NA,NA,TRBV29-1,CSVGWGNEQFF,TGCAGCGTTGGGTGGGGCAATGAGCAGTTCTTC
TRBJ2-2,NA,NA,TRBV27,CASARVGYTGELFF,TGTGCCAGCGCAAGGGTGGGGTATACCGGGGAGCTGTTTTTT
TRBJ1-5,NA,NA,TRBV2,CASSEGKGQPQHF,TGTGCCAGCAGTGAAGGGAAGGGCCAGCCCCAGCATTTT
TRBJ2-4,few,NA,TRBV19,CASGAGINIQYF,TGTGCCAGTGGGGCTGGAATAAACATTCAGTACTTC
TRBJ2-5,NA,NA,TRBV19,CASSFTGTQETQYF,TGTGCCAGTAGTTTTACCGGGACCCAAGAGACCCAGTACTTC
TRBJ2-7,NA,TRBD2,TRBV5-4,CASSSPGTSNEQYF,TGTGCCAGCAGCTCCCCTGGGACTAGCAACGAGCAGTACTTC
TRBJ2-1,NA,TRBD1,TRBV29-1,CSVEEGQGASGEQFF,TGCAGCGTCGAAGAGGGACAGGGGGCTAGCGGTGAGCAGTTCTTC
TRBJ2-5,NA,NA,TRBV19,CASSIEWGHLETQYF,TGTGCCAGTAGTATAGAGTGGGGACACCTAGAGACCCAGTACTTC
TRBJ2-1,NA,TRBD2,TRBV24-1,CATSGRGRPDEQFF,TGTGCCACCAGTGGGCGCGGGAGGCCGGATGAGCAGTTCTTC
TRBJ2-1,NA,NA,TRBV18,CASSQQTSSSYNEQFF,TGTGCCAGCTCGCAACAGACTAGTAGCTCCTACAATGAGCAGTTCTTC
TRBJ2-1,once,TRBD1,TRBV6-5,CASKKDRGRDEQFF,TGTGCCAGCAAGAAAGACAGGGGGCGGGATGAGCAGTTCTTC
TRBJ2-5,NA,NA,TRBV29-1,CSVEQGGGETQYF,TGCAGCGTTGAACAGGGGGGCGGCGAGACCCAGTACTTC
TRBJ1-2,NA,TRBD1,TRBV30,CAWSYRPGTGNYGYTF,TGTGCCTGGAGTTACCGTCCCGGGACAGGGAACTATGGCTACACCTTC
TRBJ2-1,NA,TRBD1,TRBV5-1,CASSLRGLNEQFF,TGCGCCAGCAGCTTGAGGGGGCTCAATGAGCAGTTCTTC
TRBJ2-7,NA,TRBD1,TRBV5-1,CASSLDIGTGIREQYF,TGCGCCAGCAGCTTGGATATAGGGACAGGGATCCGCGAGCAGTACTTC
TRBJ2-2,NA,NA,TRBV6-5,CASGGPTPNTGELFF,TGTGCCAGCGGGGGTCCCACACCGAACACCGGGGAGCTGTTTTTT
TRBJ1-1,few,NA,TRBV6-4,CASKLTGGLNTEAFF,TGTGCCAGCAAGTTGACCGGCGGCTTGAACACTGAAGCTTTCTTT
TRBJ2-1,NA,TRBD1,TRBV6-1,CASSDRDRGMNEQFF,TGTGCCAGCAGTGACCGGGACAGGGGGATGAATGAGCAGTTCTTC
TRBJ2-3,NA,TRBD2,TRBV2,CASKRTSGGSTDTQYF,TGTGCCAGCAAAAGGACTAGCGGGGGAAGCACAGATACGCAGTATTTT